Below, one T cell receptor beta chain is given with its context. Its antigen is still unknown. Primers for the PCR totalled 60 Vbeta and 13 Jbeta. The assay was immunoSEQ multiplex PCR, and TCRdb's table has in-frame clones only and misses some. The sample spans 90,000 to 120,000 clones; the ten largest clones claim more than 0.5%. This record belongs to a study of cytomegalovirus exposure and HLA in healthy donors. Study background: Clustering assigned 70% to 90% of the approximately 390 genotyped donors to the Caucasian-associated ancestry cluster.

Findings of the study overall: The study designated fewer than 200 TCR beta chains cytomegalovirus-associated. Common viral pathogens seemed, in a later analysis, to connect with several of the most significant clusters.

Trimming pared 0 bases from V and 4 bases from J, leaving 10 bases between. The CDR3 loop spans 15 amino acids. Germline-derived CDR1 and CDR2 are SGHRS and YFSETQ. The gene calls are TRBV5-1 and TRBJ1-4; D unclear. This clonotype was sampled from a man aged 50 or older in good health and CMV-seronegative. Sequencing used PBMCs. CDR3 loop: CASSLESGNNEKLFF. The CDR3 bases are TGCGCCAGCAGCTTGGAATCCGGTAATAATGAAAAACTGTTTTTT.